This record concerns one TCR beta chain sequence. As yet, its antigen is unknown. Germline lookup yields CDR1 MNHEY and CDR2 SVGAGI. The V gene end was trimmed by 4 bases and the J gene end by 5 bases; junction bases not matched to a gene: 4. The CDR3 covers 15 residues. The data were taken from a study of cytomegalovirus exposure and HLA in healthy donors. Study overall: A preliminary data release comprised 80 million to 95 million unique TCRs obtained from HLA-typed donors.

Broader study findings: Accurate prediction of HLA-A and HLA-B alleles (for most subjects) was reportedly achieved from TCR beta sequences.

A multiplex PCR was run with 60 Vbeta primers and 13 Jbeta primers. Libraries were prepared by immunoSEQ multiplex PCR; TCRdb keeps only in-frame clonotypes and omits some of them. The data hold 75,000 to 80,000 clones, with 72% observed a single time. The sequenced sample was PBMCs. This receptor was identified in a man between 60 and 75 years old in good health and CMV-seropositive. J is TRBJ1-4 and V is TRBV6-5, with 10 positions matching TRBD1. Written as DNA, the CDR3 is TGTGCCAGCAGTTTCCTGGGACAGGGGAATGAAAAACTGTTTTTT. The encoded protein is CASSFLGQGNEKLFF.